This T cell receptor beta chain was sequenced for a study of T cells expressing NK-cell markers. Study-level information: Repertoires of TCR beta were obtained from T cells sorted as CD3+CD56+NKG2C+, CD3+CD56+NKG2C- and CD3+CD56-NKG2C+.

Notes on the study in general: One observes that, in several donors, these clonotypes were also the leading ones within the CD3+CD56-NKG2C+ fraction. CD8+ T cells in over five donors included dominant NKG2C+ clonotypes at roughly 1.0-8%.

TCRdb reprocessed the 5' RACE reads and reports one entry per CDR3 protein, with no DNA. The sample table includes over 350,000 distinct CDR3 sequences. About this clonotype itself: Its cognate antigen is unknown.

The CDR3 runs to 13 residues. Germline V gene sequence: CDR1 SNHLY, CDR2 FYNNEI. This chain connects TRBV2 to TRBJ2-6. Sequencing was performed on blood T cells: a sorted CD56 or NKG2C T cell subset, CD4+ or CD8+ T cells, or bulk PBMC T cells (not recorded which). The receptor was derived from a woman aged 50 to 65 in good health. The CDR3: CASSSWGANVLTF.